Shown below are 31 T cell receptor beta chains from a single sample sequenced in a study of human T cells and chemical hapten exposure. TCRdb itself ran the RACE reads through MiXCR, one entry per CDR3 protein. The sample includes about 130,000 distinct CDR3 sequences, approximately 9.5% of them seen just once. Time point reported: healthy volunteer bleed at 2 weeks. RNA extraction used unfractionated whole blood as the source of total RNA. Sequencing was performed on whole blood. The receptors originated from a male donor in good health. Some clones in this sample may be carry-over from other donors' samples.

This clonotype was seen a few times. This chain connects TRBV20-1 to TRBJ2-5, with 12 bases matching TRBD2. Germline V CDR1 and CDR2: DFQATT, SNEGSKA (reference sequence). V lost 2 bases to trimming and J lost 5 bases; unmatched junction nucleotides: 6. The CDR3 is 15 residues long. This chain's CDR3 is CSARNLAGGMETQYF. For the CDR3, the DNA is TGCAGTGCTAGAAACCTAGCGGGGGGGATGGAGACCCAGTACTTC.

In this sample, this clonotype turned up a few times. The chain uses TRBV5-1 and TRBJ2-1; a weak D match, TRBD1 (5 bases). This CDR3 has 13 amino acids. Trimming removed 0 bases at V and 15 bases at J, with 16 bases between. Per the germline V gene, CDR1 is SGHRS and CDR2 is YFSETQ. CDR3: CASSLALAGSPFF. The CDR3 coding sequence is TGCGCCAGCAGCTTGGCCCTGGCAGGGTCGCCGTTCTTC. Using reference TRBV5-1 and TRBJ2-1 for the parts outside the CDR3, the full variable domain is KAGVTQTPRYLIKTRGQQVTLSCSPISGHRSVSWYQQTPGQGLQFLFEYFSETQRNKGNFPGRFSGRQFSNSRSEMNVSTLELGDSALYLCASSLALAGSPFFGPGTRLTVL.

This clonotype was seen a single time. Since a much larger clone is just one base distant, this may be a read error. V and J are TRBV20-1 and TRBJ2-7; TRBD2 is a possible D gene (5 bases). Per germline, CDR1 DFQATT and CDR2 SNEGSKA (reference sequence). Trimming left V 5 bases short and J 2 bases short, with 16 bases between. The CDR3 contains 14 residues. The CDR3 spells CSASTGILPYEQYF. CDR3 DNA sequence: TGCAGTGCTTCTACCGGGATCCTGCCCTACGAGCAGTACTTC.

This clonotype has ten or more counts. The V gene is TRBV5-1, the J gene TRBJ2-4; D gene unclear. This CDR3 is built from 13 residues. V was pared by 1 base and J by 5 bases, with 7 bases between. In germline, CDR1 is SGHRS, CDR2 YFSETQ. The CDR3 is CASSLSPENIQYF. CDR3 nucleotides: TGCGCCAGCAGCTTGTCGCCAGAAAACATTCAGTACTTC. The entire variable domain, with the rest obtained from reference TRBV5-1 and TRBJ2-4, is as follows: KAGVTQTPRYLIKTRGQQVTLSCSPISGHRSVSWYQQTPGQGLQFLFEYFSETQRNKGNFPGRFSGRQFSNSRSEMNVSTLELGDSALYLCASSLSPENIQYFGAGTRLSVL.

The genes are TRBV5-6 and TRBJ2-3, with D perhaps matching TRBD1 or TRBD2 (5 bases each). Trimming left V 1 base short and J 6 bases short, with 15 bases between. CDR3 length equals 15 residues. CDR1 and CDR2 from the germline V gene are SGHDT and YYEEEE. The CDR3 nucleotides are TGTGCCAGCAGCTTGCCGGGACCGACCGGGGATACGCAGTATTTT. This encodes CASSLPGPTGDTQYF.

In this sample, this clonotype turned up a few times. This chain connects TRBV12-3 or TRBV12-4 to TRBJ2-3; possibly TRBD2 for D (6 bases). CDR3 length: 13 residues. Trimming shortened V by 6 bases and J by 5 bases, and 12 bases separated the two germline ends. The CDR3 loop is CASRQGGGDTQYF. CDR3 nucleotide sequence: TGTGCCAGCAGGCAGGGAGGTGGAGATACGCAGTATTTT.

This clonotype was seen at least ten times. CDR3 sequence: CASSLETGDRNTEAFF. CDR3 in DNA: TGTGCCAGCAGTTTAGAAACAGGGGACAGAAACACTGAAGCTTTCTTT. This sequence joins TRBV28 and TRBJ1-1; 7 bases align to TRBD1. Germline V gene data show CDR1 as MDHEN and CDR2 as SYDVKM. With 2 bases clipped from V and 2 bases from J, the junction kept 8 bases outside the gene matches. CDR3 length equals 16 residues.

The chain couples TRBV6-1 to TRBJ2-6; unclear D gene. Trimming stripped 3 bases from V and 0 bases from J, with 6 bases between. The germline gives CDR1 MNHNS, CDR2 SASEGT. The CDR3 covers 15 residues. CDR3 region: CASSDQASGANVLTF. The CDR3 DNA reads as TGTGCCAGCAGTGATCAGGCCTCTGGGGCCAACGTCCTGACTTTC.

This clonotype appeared a few times. This chain links TRBV6-2 or TRBV6-3 with TRBJ2-1; the D gene could be TRBD1 or TRBD2 (5 bases each). Trimming removed 2 bases at V and 4 bases at J, with 9 bases between. Germline lookup yields CDR1 MNHEY and CDR2 SVGEGT. The CDR3 extends over 14 amino acids. The CDR3 nucleotides are TGTGCCAGCAGTTACCGGGACCTGTACAATGAGCAGTTCTTC. This translates into CASSYRDLYNEQFF.

A few counts support this clonotype. The chain recombines TRBV19 with TRBJ2-6, with 9 bases fitting TRBD1. CDR3 length: 17 amino acids. Per the germline V gene, CDR1 is LNHDA and CDR2 is SQIVND (reference sequence). V was pared by 4 bases and J by 0 bases, with 4 bases of the junction left unmatched. The CDR3 spells CASSRDRESSGANVLTF. The CDR3 DNA is TGTGCCAGTAGTAGGGACAGGGAGAGCTCTGGGGCCAACGTCCTGACTTTC.

The chain couples TRBV30 to TRBJ1-1; weak D call: TRBD1 (5 bases). The CDR3 spans 13 residues. Trimming removed 3 bases at V and 3 bases at J, with 11 bases between. Germline CDR1 GTSNPN, CDR2 SVGIG (reference sequence). This chain's CDR3 is CAWSRGVDTEAFF. The CDR3 region has the DNA TGTGCCTGGAGCCGAGGGGTGGACACTGAAGCTTTCTTT.

Ten or more counts support this clonotype. The chain carries TRBV6-6 and TRBJ2-7; D possibly uses TRBD1 or TRBD2 (6 bases each). Per the germline V gene, CDR1 is MNHNY and CDR2 is SVGAGI (reference sequence). The V and J ends lost 2 bases and 1 base respectively, with 18 bases between them. The CDR3 is made up of 17 amino acids. The CDR3 region is CASSYPGGGRESYEQYF. The DNA for the CDR3 is TGTGCCAGCAGTTACCCCGGAGGGGGGCGGGAATCCTACGAGCAGTACTTC.

This clonotype was detected a few times. This chain uses TRBV10-2 with TRBJ1-1; possible D gene TRBD1, 5 bases. Germline values: CDR1 WSHSY, CDR2 SAAADI. V dropped 2 bases and J dropped 5 bases, with 12 bases sitting between them. The CDR3 covers 14 residues. CDR3: CASSEGGGRTEAFF. The CDR3, as DNA: TGCGCCAGCAGTGAGGGCGGGGGTCGGACTGAAGCTTTCTTT.

The table lists this clonotype with a count of one. A clone one base away is much larger, so this may be a read error. The chain recombines TRBV7-9 with TRBJ1-6; TRBD1 is a possible D gene (5 bases). The CDR3 spans 15 residues. Germline CDR1 is SEHNR and CDR2 is FQNEAQ (reference sequence). CDR3 in amino acids: CAGRRPDSRNSPLHF. The CDR3 DNA is TGTGCCGGCAGGCGACCCGACAGTCGAAATTCACCCCTCCACTTT. Looking up the rest from reference TRBV7-9 and TRBJ1-6 gives the full variable domain: DTGVSQNPRHKITKRGQNVTFRCDPISEHNRLYWYRQTLGQGPEFLTYFQNEAQLEKSRLLSDRFSAERPKGSFSTLEIQRTEQGDSAMYLCAGRRPDSRNSPLHFGNGTRLTVT.

The V and J genes are TRBV9 and TRBJ2-1, with D possibly matching TRBD2 (5 bases). V lost 0 bases and J lost 6, with 16 bases in between. The CDR3 length is 16 residues. CDR1 and CDR2 from the germline V gene are SGDLS and YYNGEE. The CDR3 DNA follows: TGTGCCAGCAGCGTAGCGGCGGGCACTCGGGCCAATGAGCAGTTCTTC. Translating it yields CASSVAAGTRANEQFF. Based on the CDR3 plus reference TRBV9 and TRBJ2-1, the full variable domain is DSGVTQTPKHLITATGQRVTLRCSPRSGDLSVYWYQQSLDQGLQFLIQYYNGEERAKGNILERFSAQQFPDLHSELNLSSLELGDSALYFCASSVAAGTRANEQFFGPGTRLTVL.

This sequence joins TRBV5-1 and TRBJ2-7; D is perhaps TRBD1 (6 bases). Per the germline V gene, CDR1 is SGHRS and CDR2 is YFSETQ. Trimming stripped 8 bases from V and 3 bases from J, with 18 bases between. This CDR3 is 14 amino acids long. The CDR3 sequence is CARGPDRSYYEQYF. CDR3 sequence (DNA): TGCGCCAGAGGCCCTGACAGGAGCTACTACGAGCAGTACTTC.

This clonotype has a count of ten or more. V gene TRBV11-2 combines with J gene TRBJ2-1; 10 bases are a match to TRBD2. The trim removed 1 base at V and 2 bases at J, leaving 11 bases unmatched. CDR1 is SGHAT, CDR2 FQNNGV, per germline. The CDR3 is 19 amino acids. The DNA of the CDR3 is TGTGCCAGCAGCTTAGTGTCGTCTGGGCTAGCGGGGGCCTACAATGAGCAGTTCTTC. Residues: CASSLVSSGLAGAYNEQFF.

Comments on this clonotype: The junction departs from the called germline gene at one end, perhaps through a read error. The rearrangement joins TRBV27 to TRBJ2-3; weak D call: TRBD2 (5 bases). The CDR3 consists of 13 residues. Germline assignment: CDR1 MNHEY and CDR2 SMNVEV (reference sequence). CDR3 protein: CAGSLRGTDTQYF. The DNA for the CDR3 is TGTGCCGGCAGTTTGAGGGGCACAGATACGCAGTATTTT.

This clonotype was observed a few times. The chain combines TRBV5-6 with TRBJ2-7, with D perhaps TRBD1 (7 bases). The V and J ends lost 5 bases and 5 bases respectively, with 20 bases between them. Germline lookup yields CDR1 SGHDT and CDR2 YYEEEE. The CDR3 loop spans 15 amino acids. This chain's CDR3 is CASSSVAEGADEQYF. The CDR3 nucleotides are TGTGCCAGCAGTTCCGTTGCGGAGGGGGCGGACGAGCAGTACTTC.

This clonotype was detected a few times. The chain joins TRBV5-1 to TRBJ1-1; unclear D gene. The V gene's germline CDR1 is SGHRS and CDR2 YFSETQ. The CDR3 has 14 amino acids. V dropped 1 base and J dropped 3 bases, with 10 bases sitting between them. The CDR3 protein is CASSLTEMDTEAFF. In DNA, the CDR3 is TGCGCCAGCAGCTTGACCGAAATGGACACTGAAGCTTTCTTT.

The V and J genes are TRBV7-6 and TRBJ2-3; 9 bases agree with TRBD1. Germline V lookup: CDR1 SGHVS, CDR2 FNYEAQ. This CDR3 contains 16 residues. V shed 2 bases and J 5 bases; nucleotides not matched to a gene: 8. This chain's CDR3 is CASSLIPGTGKDTQYF. Written as DNA, the CDR3 is TGTGCCAGCAGCTTAATCCCCGGGACAGGGAAAGATACGCAGTATTTT.

This clonotype showed up just a few times. The chain is built from TRBV2 and TRBJ2-3, with TRBD1 as a possible D gene (6 bases). The ends were cut back, 9 bases at V and 2 bases at J, with 15 bases in the middle. This CDR3 region has 14 residues. Germline CDR1 and CDR2: SNHLY and FYNNEI. DNA for the CDR3: TGTGCCAGTCAGGGGTCTACCTTCACAGATACGCAGTATTTT. Its protein is CASQGSTFTDTQYF. Full variable domain (remainder filled in from reference TRBV2 and TRBJ2-3): EPEVTQTPSHQVTQMGQEVILRCVPISNHLYFYWYRQILGQKVEFLVSFYNNEISEKSEIFDDQFSVERPDGSNFTLKIRSTKLEDSAMYFCASQGSTFTDTQYFGPGTRLTVL.

This clonotype has a count of ten or more. The J gene is TRBJ2-1, the V gene TRBV20-1, with D perhaps being TRBD1 or TRBD2 (5 bases each). The CDR3 consists of 15 residues. CDR1 and CDR2 (germline): DFQATT, SNEGSKA (reference sequence). V was trimmed by 5 bases and J by 5 bases, leaving 19 bases between them. CDR3 bases: TGCAGTGCTCGACGATGGGGCCAGGGAGACAATGAGCAGTTCTTC. This translates into CSARRWGQGDNEQFF.

This clonotype has a count of ten or more. The CDR3 nucleotides read TGCGCCAGCAGCCTCAGCCGCGACCAGCCCCAGCATTTT. Residues: CASSLSRDQPQHF. The chain combines TRBV4-3 with TRBJ1-5, with no clear D. The CDR3 is made up of 13 amino acids. V was pared by 4 bases and J by 7 bases, with 11 bases between. Germline assignment: CDR1 LGHNA and CDR2 YSLEER.

The rearrangement links TRBV2 to TRBJ1-1, with D possibly matching TRBD1 (5 bases). Germline V CDR1 and CDR2: SNHLY, FYNNEI. V was cut by 6 bases and J by 2 bases, with 10 bases left in between. The CDR3 runs to 13 residues. The chain's CDR3 is CASRIGTNTEAFF. The CDR3 region has the DNA TGTGCCAGCAGGATCGGGACCAACACTGAAGCTTTCTTT. The full variable domain, its missing parts supplied by reference TRBV2 and TRBJ1-1, is EPEVTQTPSHQVTQMGQEVILRCVPISNHLYFYWYRQILGQKVEFLVSFYNNEISEKSEIFDDQFSVERPDGSNFTLKIRSTKLEDSAMYFCASRIGTNTEAFFGQGTRLTVV.

This clonotype was observed a handful of times. The rearrangement uses TRBV6-5 and TRBJ2-1; the match to TRBD2 covers 9 bases. The CDR3 sequence is 14 residues long. Trimming took 8 bases from V and 7 from J; bases not matched to a gene: 9. Germline CDR1 MNHEY, CDR2 SVGAGI. The CDR3 spells CASSLAGGGNEQFF. Written as DNA, the CDR3 is TGTGCCAGCTCTCTGGCGGGGGGGGGGAATGAGCAGTTCTTC.

At least ten counts were recorded for this clonotype. The V gene is TRBV7-9, the J gene TRBJ1-1; D remains ambiguous. The CDR3 has 14 residues. The V gene's germline CDR1 is SEHNR and CDR2 FQNEAQ (reference sequence). Trimming stripped 5 bases from V and 4 bases from J, with 14 bases between. The CDR3: CASSPRGPVTEAFF. In DNA, the CDR3 is TGTGCCAGCAGCCCCCGTGGGCCGGTCACTGAAGCTTTCTTT.

Of note for this clonotype: Since a much larger clone is just one base distant, this may be a read error. This chain uses TRBV7-2 with TRBJ2-1; D unclear. The V gene's germline CDR1 is SGHTA and CDR2 FQGNSA. The CDR3 has 13 residues. Trimming cost V 2 bases and J 9 bases, with 11 bases left between them. CDR3 loop: CASSLCPPGEQFF. DNA for the CDR3: TGTGCCAGCAGCTTATGCCCCCCGGGTGAGCAGTTCTTC.

This clonotype has a handful of counts. This sequence joins TRBV5-4 and TRBJ1-1; D possibly corresponds to TRBD1 (6 bases). Germline V gene sequence: CDR1 SGHNT, CDR2 YYREEE (reference sequence). This CDR3 is built from 16 residues. Trimming pared 4 bases from V and 4 bases from J, leaving 20 bases between. The CDR3 DNA is TGTGCCAGCAGCCCTAGGACAGCTACCCGCACCACTGAAGCTTTCTTT. As protein: CASSPRTATRTTEAFF.

This chain's CDR3 is CSARSRDRVIDGYTF. The CDR3 DNA reads as TGCAGTGCGCGGTCCCGGGACAGGGTAATAGATGGCTACACCTTC. The gene calls are TRBV20-1 and TRBJ1-2; 9 nucleotides align to TRBD1. The CDR3 covers 15 residues. The V gene's germline CDR1 is DFQATT and CDR2 SNEGSKA (reference sequence). V was pared by 6 bases and J by 6 bases, with 14 bases of the junction left unmatched.

This clonotype was counted at least ten times. The chain is built from TRBV20-1 and TRBJ2-7, with TRBD1 as a possible D gene (5 bases). Trimming stripped 3 bases from V and 12 bases from J, with 21 bases between. The CDR3 has 13 amino acids. Germline-derived CDR1 and CDR2 are DFQATT and SNEGSKA (reference sequence). CDR3: CSARPPGSPTSYF. The CDR3 DNA is TGCAGTGCTAGGCCCCCAGGGTCCCCTACTTCGTACTTC.